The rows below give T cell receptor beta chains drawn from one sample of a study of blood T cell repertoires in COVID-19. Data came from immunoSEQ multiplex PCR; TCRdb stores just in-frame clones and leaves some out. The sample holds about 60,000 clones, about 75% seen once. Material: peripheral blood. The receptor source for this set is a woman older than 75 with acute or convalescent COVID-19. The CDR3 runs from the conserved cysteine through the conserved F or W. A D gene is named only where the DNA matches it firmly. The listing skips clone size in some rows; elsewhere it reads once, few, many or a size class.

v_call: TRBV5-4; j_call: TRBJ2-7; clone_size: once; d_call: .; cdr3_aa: CASSSLFSYEQYF; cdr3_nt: TGTGCCAGCAGCTCCCTTTTTTCCTACGAGCAGTACTTC
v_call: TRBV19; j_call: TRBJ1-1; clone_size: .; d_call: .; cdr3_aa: CASSDRTPLNTEAFF; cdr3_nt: TGTGCCAGTAGTGATAGGACACCTTTGAACACTGAAGCTTTCTTT
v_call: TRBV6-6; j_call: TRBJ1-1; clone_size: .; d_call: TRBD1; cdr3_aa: CASTRDRGTEAFF; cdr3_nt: TGTGCCAGCACCCGCGACAGGGGCACTGAAGCTTTCTTT
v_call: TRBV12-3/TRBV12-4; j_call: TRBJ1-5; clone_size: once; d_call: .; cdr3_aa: CASSPNNQPQHF; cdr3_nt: TGTGCCAGCAGCCCAAACAATCAGCCCCAGCATTTT
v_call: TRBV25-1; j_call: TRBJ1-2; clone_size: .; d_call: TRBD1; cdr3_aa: CASRTGANYGYTF; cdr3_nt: TGTGCCAGCAGGACAGGGGCCAACTATGGCTACACCTTC
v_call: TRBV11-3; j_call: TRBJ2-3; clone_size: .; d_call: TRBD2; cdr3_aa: CASSLGGLAGRTDTQYF; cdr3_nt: TGTGCCAGCAGCTTAGGGGGACTAGCGGGCCGCACAGATACGCAGTATTTT
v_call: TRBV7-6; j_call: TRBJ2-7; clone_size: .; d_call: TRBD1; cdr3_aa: CASSGTGSSEQYF; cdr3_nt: TGTGCCAGCTCGGGGACAGGGTCATCCGAGCAGTACTTC
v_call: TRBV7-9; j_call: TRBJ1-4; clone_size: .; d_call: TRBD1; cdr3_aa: CASSLGTGDEKLFF; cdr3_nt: TGTGCCAGCAGCTTAGGGACAGGGGATGAAAAACTGTTTTTT
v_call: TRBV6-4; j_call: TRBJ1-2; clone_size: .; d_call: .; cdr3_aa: CASSDAGLTGYTF; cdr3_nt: TGTGCCAGCAGTGACGCGGGCCTTACTGGCTACACCTTC
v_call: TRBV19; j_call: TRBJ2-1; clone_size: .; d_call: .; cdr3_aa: CASTSKGQSGEQFF; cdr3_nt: TGTGCCAGTACATCCAAAGGACAGTCAGGTGAGCAGTTCTTC
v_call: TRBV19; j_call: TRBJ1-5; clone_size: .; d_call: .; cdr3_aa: CASSRRSDQPQHF; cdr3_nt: TGTGCCAGTAGTCGGAGGAGCGATCAGCCCCAGCATTTT
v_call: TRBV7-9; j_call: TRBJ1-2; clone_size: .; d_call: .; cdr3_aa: CASSSSGVGGYTF; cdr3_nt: TGTGCCAGCAGTTCCTCAGGGGTTGGAGGCTACACCTTC
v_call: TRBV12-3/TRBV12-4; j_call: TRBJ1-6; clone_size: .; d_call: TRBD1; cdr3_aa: CASSLGQGAVF; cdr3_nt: TGTGCCAGCAGTTTGGGACAGGGGGCCGTATTT
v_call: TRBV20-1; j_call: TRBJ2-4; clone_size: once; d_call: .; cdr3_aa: CSASSVLAKNIQYF; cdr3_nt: TGCAGTGCTAGTAGCGTTCTAGCCAAAAACATTCAGTACTTC
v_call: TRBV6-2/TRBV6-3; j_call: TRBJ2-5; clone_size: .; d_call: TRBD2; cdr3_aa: CASSLVTLAGGEETQYF; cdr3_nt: TGTGCCAGCAGTCTTGTTACCTTAGCGGGAGGGGAAGAGACCCAGTACTTC
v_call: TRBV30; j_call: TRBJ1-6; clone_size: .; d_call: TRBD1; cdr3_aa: CAWRDRGVHNSPLHF; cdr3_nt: TGTGCCTGGAGGGACAGGGGGGTTCATAATTCACCCCTCCACTTT
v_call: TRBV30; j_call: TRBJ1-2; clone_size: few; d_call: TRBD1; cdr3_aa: CACTRQGRNYGYTF; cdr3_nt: TGTGCCTGCACCCGACAGGGGAGAAACTATGGCTACACCTTC
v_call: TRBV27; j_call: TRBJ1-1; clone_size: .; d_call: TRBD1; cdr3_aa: CASSLSPGGSNTEAFF; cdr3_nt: TGTGCCAGCAGTTTATCGCCAGGGGGCTCGAACACTGAAGCTTTCTTT
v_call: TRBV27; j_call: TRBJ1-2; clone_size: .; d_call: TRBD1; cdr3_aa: CASSFSGQDRYTF; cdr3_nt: TGTGCCAGCAGTTTCTCCGGACAGGATCGCTACACCTTC
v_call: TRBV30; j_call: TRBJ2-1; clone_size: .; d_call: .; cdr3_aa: CAWTRGSSYNEQFF; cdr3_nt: TGTGCCTGGACGCGGGGAAGCTCCTACAATGAGCAGTTCTTC
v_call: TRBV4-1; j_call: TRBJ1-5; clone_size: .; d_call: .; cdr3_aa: CASSQDIRGNQPQHF; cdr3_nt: TGCGCCAGCAGCCAAGATATAAGGGGAAATCAGCCCCAGCATTTT
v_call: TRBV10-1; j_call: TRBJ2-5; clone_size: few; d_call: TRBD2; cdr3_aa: CASSAFRSGRETQYF; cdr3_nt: TGCGCCAGCAGTGCATTCCGTAGCGGGAGAGAGACCCAGTACTTC
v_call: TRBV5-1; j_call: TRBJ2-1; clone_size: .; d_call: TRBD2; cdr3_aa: CASSPVSGRAYNEQFF; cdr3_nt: TGCGCCAGTAGCCCTGTTAGCGGGAGGGCCTACAATGAGCAGTTCTTC
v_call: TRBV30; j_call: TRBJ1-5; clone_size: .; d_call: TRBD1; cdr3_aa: CAWSITGDQPQHF; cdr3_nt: TGTGCCTGGAGTATTACAGGGGATCAGCCCCAGCATTTT
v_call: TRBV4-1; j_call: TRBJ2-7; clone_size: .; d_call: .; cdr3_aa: CASSQEIAVSSYEQYF; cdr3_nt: TGCGCCAGCAGCCAAGAAATAGCGGTAAGCTCCTACGAGCAGTACTTC
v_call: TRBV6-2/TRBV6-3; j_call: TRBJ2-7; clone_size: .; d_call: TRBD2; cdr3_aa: CASSRLAGGYEQYF; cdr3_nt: TGTGCCAGCAGCCGACTAGCGGGAGGCTACGAGCAGTACTTC
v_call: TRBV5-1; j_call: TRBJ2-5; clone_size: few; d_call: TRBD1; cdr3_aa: CASQRDSGQETQYF; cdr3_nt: TGCGCCAGTCAACGGGACAGCGGCCAAGAGACCCAGTACTTC
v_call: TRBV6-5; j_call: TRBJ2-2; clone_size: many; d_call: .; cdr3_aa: CASSLGLGTGELFF; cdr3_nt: TGTGCCAGCAGCCTCGGACTGGGAACCGGGGAGCTGTTTTTT
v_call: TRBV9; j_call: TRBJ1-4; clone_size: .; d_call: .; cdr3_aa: CASSPSIATNEKLFF; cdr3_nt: TGTGCCAGCAGCCCCTCCATAGCAACTAATGAAAAACTGTTTTTT